This T cell receptor (beta chain) was identified in a study of PD-L1 blockade in urothelial cancer. Time point specified: peripheral blood 6 weeks after treatment start. The V end was cut by 5 bases, the J end by 1 base, with 8 bases between. The CDR3 is 13 residues long. Germline assignment: CDR1 SGHTA and CDR2 FQGNSA. Sequencing was performed with immunoSEQ multiplex PCR; in TCRdb, only in-frame clones are kept and a portion is missing. There are about 91,000 clones in the sample; roughly 80% occur only once, and under 9.5% lies in the top ten. Sequencing was performed on PBMCs, taken around atezolizumab (anti-PD-L1) treatment. The receptor was derived from a man aged 70-80 years with urothelial cancer. This chain connects TRBV7-2 to TRBJ2-5; the D gene is possibly TRBD2 (6 bases). In nucleotides, the CDR3 is TGTGCCAGCAGCCTGGGACTCCAAGAGACCCAGTACTTC. This encodes CASSLGLQETQYF.